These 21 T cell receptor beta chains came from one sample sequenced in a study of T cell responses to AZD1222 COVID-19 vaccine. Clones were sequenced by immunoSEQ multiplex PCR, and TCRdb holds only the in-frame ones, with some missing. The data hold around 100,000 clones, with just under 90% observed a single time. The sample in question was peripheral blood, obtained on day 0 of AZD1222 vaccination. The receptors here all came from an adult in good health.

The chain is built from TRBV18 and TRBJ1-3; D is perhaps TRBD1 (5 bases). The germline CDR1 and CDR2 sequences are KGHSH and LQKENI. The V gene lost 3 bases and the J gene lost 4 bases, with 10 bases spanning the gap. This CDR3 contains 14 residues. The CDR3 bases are TGTGCCAGCTCACCGAAGTGGGACGGAAACACCATATATTTT. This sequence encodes CASSPKWDGNTIYF.

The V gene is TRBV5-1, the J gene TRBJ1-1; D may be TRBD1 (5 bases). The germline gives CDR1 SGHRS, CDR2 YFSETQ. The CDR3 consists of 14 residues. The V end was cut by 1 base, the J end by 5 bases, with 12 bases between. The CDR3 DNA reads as TGCGCCAGCAGCTTGAGGGCAGGGATAACTGAAGCTTTCTTT. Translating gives CASSLRAGITEAFF.

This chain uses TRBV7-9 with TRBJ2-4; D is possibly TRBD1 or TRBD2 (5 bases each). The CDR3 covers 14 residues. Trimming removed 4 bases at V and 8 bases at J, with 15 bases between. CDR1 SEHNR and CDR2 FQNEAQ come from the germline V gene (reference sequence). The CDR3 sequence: CASSSWTVGDIQYF. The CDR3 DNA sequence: TGTGCCAGCAGCTCATGGACGGTGGGGGACATTCAGTACTTC.

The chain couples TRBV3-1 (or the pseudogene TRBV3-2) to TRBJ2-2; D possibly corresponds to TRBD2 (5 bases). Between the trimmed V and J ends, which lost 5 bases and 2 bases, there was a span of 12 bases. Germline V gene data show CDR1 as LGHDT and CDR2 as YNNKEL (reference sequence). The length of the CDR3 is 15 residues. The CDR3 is CASSSRDLNTGELFF. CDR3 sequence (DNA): TGTGCCAGCAGCTCGAGGGATCTTAACACCGGGGAGCTGTTTTTT.

The CDR3 nucleotides are TGTGCCAGTACAGACAGGTACACTGAAGCTTTCTTT. It yields the protein CASTDRYTEAFF. The chain links TRBV10-3 to TRBJ1-1, with D possibly being TRBD1 (6 bases). Germline V CDR1 and CDR2: ENHRY, SYGVKD. This CDR3 contains 12 residues. Trimming pared 10 bases from V and 3 bases from J, leaving 12 bases between.

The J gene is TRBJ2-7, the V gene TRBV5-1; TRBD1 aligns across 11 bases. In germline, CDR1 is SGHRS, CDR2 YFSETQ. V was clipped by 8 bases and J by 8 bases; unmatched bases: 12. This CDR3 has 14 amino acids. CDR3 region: CASEEGQGVGKQYF. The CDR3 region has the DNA TGCGCCAGTGAGGAGGGACAGGGGGTTGGCAAGCAGTACTTC.

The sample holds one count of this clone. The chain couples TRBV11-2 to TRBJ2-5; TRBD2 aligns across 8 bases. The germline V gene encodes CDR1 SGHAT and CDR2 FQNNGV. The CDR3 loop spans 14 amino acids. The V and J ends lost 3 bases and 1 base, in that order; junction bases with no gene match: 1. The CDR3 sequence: CASSFSGGQETQYF. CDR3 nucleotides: TGTGCCAGCAGCTTCAGCGGGGGCCAAGAGACCCAGTACTTC. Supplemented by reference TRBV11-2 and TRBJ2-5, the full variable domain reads EAGVAQSPRYKIIEKRQSVAFWCNPISGHATLYWYQQILGQGPKLLIQFQNNGVVDDSQLPKDRFSAERLKGVDSTLKIQPAKLEDSAVYLCASSFSGGQETQYFGPGTRLLVL.

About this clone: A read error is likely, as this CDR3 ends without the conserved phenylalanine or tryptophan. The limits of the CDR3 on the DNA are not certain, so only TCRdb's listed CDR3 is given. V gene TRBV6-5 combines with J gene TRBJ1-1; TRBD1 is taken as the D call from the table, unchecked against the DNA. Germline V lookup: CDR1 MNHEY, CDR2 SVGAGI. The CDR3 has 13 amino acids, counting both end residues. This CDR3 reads CASTGVTGREYGV.

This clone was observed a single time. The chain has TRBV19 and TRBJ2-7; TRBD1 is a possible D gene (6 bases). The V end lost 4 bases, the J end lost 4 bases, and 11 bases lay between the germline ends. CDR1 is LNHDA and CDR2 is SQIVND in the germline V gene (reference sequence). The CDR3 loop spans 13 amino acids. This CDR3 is CASSTGHSYEQYF. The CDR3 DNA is TGTGCCAGTAGTACGGGACATTCATACGAGCAGTACTTC.

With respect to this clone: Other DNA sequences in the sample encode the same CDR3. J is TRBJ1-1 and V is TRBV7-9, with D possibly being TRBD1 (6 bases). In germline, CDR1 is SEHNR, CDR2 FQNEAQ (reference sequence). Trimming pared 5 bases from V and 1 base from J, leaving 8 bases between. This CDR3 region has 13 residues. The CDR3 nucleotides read TGTGCCAGCAGCCCGACAGGGAACACTGAAGCTTTCTTT. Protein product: CASSPTGNTEAFF. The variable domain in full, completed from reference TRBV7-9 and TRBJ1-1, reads DTGVSQNPRHKITKRGQNVTFRCDPISEHNRLYWYRQTLGQGPEFLTYFQNEAQLEKSRLLSDRFSAERPKGSFSTLEIQRTEQGDSAMYLCASSPTGNTEAFFGQGTRLTVV.

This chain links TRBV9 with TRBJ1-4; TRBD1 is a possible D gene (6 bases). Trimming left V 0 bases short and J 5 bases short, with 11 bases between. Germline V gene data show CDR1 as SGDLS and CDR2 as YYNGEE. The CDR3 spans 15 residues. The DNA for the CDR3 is TGTGCCAGCAGCGTAGAGGACAGACTGAATGAAAAACTGTTTTTT. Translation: CASSVEDRLNEKLFF.

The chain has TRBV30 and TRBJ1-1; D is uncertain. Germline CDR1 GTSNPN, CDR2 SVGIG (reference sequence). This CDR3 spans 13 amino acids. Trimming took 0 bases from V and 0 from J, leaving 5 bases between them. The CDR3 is CAWSVQMNTEAFF. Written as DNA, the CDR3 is TGTGCCTGGAGTGTTCAGATGAACACTGAAGCTTTCTTT.

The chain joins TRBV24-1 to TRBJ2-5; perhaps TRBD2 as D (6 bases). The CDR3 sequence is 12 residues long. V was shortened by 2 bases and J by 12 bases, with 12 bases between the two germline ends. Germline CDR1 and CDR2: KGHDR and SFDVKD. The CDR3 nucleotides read TGTGCCACCAGTGATTGGGGCGGGGAGGAGTACTTC. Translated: CATSDWGGEEYF.

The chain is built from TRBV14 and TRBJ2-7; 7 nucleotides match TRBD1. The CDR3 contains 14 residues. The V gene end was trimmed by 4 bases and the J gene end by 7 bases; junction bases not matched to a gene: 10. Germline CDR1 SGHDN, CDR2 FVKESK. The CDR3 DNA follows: TGTGCCAGCAGCCCGCGCAGGGGGTTTGATGAGCAGTACTTC. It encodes CASSPRRGFDEQYF.

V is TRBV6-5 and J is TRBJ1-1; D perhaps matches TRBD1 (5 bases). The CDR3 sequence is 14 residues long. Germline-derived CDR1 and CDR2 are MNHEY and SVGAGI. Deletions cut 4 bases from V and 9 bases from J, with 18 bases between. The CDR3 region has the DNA TGTGCCAGCAGTTTAGACAGCCCCGCGGGAAAAGCTTTCTTT. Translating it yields CASSLDSPAGKAFF.

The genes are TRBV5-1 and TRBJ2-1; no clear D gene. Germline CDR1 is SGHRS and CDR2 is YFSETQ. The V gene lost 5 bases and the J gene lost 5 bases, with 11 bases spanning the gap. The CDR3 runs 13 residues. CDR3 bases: TGCGCCAGCAGTCCGGCGGCAAACAATGAGCAGTTCTTC. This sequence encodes CASSPAANNEQFF.

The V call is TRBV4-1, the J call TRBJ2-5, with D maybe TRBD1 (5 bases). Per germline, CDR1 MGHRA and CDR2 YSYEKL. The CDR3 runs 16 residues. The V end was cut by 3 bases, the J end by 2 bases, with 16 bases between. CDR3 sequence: CASSHYQTGYQETQYF. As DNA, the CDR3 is TGCGCCAGCAGCCATTACCAAACAGGTTATCAAGAGACCCAGTACTTC.

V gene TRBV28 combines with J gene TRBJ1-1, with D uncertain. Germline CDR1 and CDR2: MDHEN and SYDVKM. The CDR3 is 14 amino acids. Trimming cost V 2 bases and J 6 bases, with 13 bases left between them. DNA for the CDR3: TGTGCCAGCAGTTTAGGACTCCGTCGGGCTGAAGCTTTCTTT. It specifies CASSLGLRRAEAFF.

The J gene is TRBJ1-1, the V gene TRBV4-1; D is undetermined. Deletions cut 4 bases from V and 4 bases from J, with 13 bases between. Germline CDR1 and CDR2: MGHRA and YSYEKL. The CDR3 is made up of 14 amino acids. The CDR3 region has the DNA TGCGCCAGCAGCCCCGGTCTTACTCCCACTGAAGCTTTCTTT. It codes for CASSPGLTPTEAFF.

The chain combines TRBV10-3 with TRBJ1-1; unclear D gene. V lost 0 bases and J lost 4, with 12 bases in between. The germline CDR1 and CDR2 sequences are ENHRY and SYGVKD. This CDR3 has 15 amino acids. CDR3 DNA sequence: TGTGCCATCAGTGAGTCGATAGCCAGATTCACTGAAGCTTTCTTT. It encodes CAISESIARFTEAFF.

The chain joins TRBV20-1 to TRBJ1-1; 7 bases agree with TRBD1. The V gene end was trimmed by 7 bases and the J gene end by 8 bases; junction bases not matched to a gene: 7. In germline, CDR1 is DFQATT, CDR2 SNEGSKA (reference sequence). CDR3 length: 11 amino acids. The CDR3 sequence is CSVLRQGEAFF. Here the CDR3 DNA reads TGCAGTGTCCTAAGACAGGGCGAAGCTTTCTTT.